The present entry profiles one TCR beta chain with its context. The data were taken from a study of blood T cell repertoires in COVID-19. As for the study in general: COVID-19 samples collected from the United States, Italy and Spain covered acute and convalescent phases.

Assay: immunoSEQ multiplex PCR; the TCRdb copy retains only in-frame clones and omits some. The table lists about 300,000 clones, under 90% of them singletons. The CDR3 loop spans 13 amino acids. V was trimmed by 0 bases and J by 5 bases, leaving 5 bases between them. Germline values: CDR1 ENHRY, CDR2 SYGVKD. This TCR came from a woman aged 30 to 39 with COVID-19, enrolled during active disease. Sequenced sample: peripheral blood. The rearrangement uses TRBV10-3 and TRBJ1-5, with unresolved D. The CDR3 region has the DNA TGTGCCATCAGTGAGTCCGGAGATCAGCCCCAGCATTTT. This translates into CAISESGDQPQHF.